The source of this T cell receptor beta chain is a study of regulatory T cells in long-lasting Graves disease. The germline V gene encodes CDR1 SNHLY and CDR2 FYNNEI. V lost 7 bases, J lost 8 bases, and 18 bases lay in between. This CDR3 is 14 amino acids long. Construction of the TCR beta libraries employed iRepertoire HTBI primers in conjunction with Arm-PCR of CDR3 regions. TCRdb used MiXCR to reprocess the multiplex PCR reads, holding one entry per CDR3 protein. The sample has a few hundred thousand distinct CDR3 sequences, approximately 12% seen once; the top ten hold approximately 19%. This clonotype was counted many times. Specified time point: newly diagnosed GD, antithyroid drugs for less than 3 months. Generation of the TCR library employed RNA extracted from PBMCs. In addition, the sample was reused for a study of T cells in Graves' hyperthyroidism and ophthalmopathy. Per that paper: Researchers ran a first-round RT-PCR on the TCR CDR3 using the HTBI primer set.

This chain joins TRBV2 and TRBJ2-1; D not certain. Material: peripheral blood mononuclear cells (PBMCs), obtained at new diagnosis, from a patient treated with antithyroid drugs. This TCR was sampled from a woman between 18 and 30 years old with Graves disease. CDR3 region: CASKAFNDGDEQFF. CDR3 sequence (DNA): TGTGCCAGCAAGGCTTTTAACGATGGCGATGAGCAGTTCTTC.